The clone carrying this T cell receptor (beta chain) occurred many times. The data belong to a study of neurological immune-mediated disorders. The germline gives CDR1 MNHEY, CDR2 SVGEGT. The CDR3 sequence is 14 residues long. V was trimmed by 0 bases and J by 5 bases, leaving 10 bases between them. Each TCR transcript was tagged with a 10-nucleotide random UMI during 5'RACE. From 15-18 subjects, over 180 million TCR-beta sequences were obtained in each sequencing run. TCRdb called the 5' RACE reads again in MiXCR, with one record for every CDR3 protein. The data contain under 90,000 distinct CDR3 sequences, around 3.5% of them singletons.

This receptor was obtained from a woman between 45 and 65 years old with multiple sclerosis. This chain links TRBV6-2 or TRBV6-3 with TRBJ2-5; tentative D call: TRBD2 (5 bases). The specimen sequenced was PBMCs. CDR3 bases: TGTGCCAGCAGTTACTCGGGGTTAGCGGAGACCCAGTACTTC. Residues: CASSYSGLAETQYF.